The 8 T cell receptor beta chains given below trace back to one sample, sequenced in a study of CD8+ T cells in alopecia areata. RNA was extracted and reverse transcribed into cDNA as the sequencing template. Repertoires were generated with immunoSEQ multiplex PCR, while TCRdb's copy carries only in-frame clones and drops some. The sample holds 150,000 to 200,000 clones, about 67% seen once. Here the sequenced sample was CD8+ T cells sorted from blood, taken at week 0. These receptors were collected from a human donor with alopecia areata.

The V call is TRBV5-6, the J call TRBJ2-5; D gene uncertain. V was trimmed by 2 bases and J by 4 bases, leaving 3 bases between them. Germline CDR1 reads SGHDT; CDR2 reads YYEEEE. The CDR3 is 11 residues long. Here the CDR3 DNA reads TGTGCCAGCAGCTTTAGAGAGACCCAGTACTTC. This translates into CASSFRETQYF.

V and J are TRBV13 and TRBJ2-3, with D possibly being TRBD1 (6 bases). CDR3 length equals 13 residues. Germline V gene lookup returns CDR1 PRHDT and CDR2 FYEKMQ (reference sequence). V lost 5 bases and J 3 bases, leaving 9 bases between the germline ends. The CDR3 protein is CASSVDRTDTQYF. CDR3 in DNA: TGTGCCAGCAGCGTAGACAGGACAGATACGCAGTATTTT.

This clone was counted a single time. V usage is TRBV5-6 and J usage is TRBJ2-3; no clear D. The CDR3 is made up of 14 amino acids. V dropped 4 bases and J dropped 2 bases, with 11 bases sitting between them. Germline lookup yields CDR1 SGHDT and CDR2 YYEEEE. The CDR3 spells CASSRERYTDTQYF. For the CDR3, the DNA is TGTGCCAGCAGCCGTGAACGTTACACAGATACGCAGTATTTT.

This clone came up a few times. The genes are TRBV11-2 and TRBJ1-4, with a possible D match to TRBD1 (6 bases). The CDR3 contains 18 residues. From germline, CDR1 is SGHAT and CDR2 FQNNGV. V lost 5 bases, J lost 0 bases, and 19 bases lay in between. The CDR3 DNA is TGTGCCAGCAGCCTCGGGACACAAGAACGTGCAACTAATGAAAAACTGTTTTTT. Amino acid sequence: CASSLGTQERATNEKLFF. The whole variable domain, filled in from reference TRBV11-2 and TRBJ1-4, reads EAGVAQSPRYKIIEKRQSVAFWCNPISGHATLYWYQQILGQGPKLLIQFQNNGVVDDSQLPKDRFSAERLKGVDSTLKIQPAKLEDSAVYLCASSLGTQERATNEKLFFGSGTQLSVL.

In this sample, this clone turned up a few times. The rearrangement links TRBV29-1 to TRBJ1-2; D ambiguous. From germline, CDR1 is SQVTM and CDR2 ANQGSEA. Trimming removed 3 bases from V and 0 bases from J, with 11 bases in between. The CDR3 consists of 14 residues. CDR3 loop: CSVDPGRSNYGYTF. The CDR3 DNA sequence: TGCAGCGTTGACCCCGGACGGTCTAACTATGGCTACACCTTC.

The chain carries TRBV15 and TRBJ2-1, with TRBD2 identical over 10 bases. V lost 5 bases and J lost 6; bases outside the gene matches: 7. This CDR3 contains 15 residues. Germline V gene sequence: CDR1 LNHNV, CDR2 YYDKDF (reference sequence). CDR3 nucleotide sequence: TGTGCCACCAGCTTCGAGCGGGGGGGGATCAATGAGCAGTTCTTC. Its protein is CATSFERGGINEQFF.

The chain combines TRBV29-1 with TRBJ1-2, with unresolved D. CDR1 SQVTM and CDR2 ANQGSEA come from the germline V gene. This CDR3 contains 13 residues. V dropped 4 bases and J dropped 4 bases, with 13 bases sitting between them. The DNA for the CDR3 is TGCAGCGTTGCCCCCACACACATCTATGGCTACACCTTC. This sequence encodes CSVAPTHIYGYTF. The full variable domain, in which reference TRBV29-1 and TRBJ1-2 provide the parts outside the CDR3, is SAVISQKPSRDICQRGTSLTIQCQVDSQVTMMFWYRQQPGQSLTLIATANQGSEATYESGFVIDKFPISRPNLTFSTLTVSNMSPEDSSIYLCSVAPTHIYGYTFGSGTRLTVV.

The chain carries TRBV5-1 and TRBJ2-5; tentative D call: TRBD2 (5 bases). CDR3 size: 16 residues. V lost 4 bases and J 5 bases, leaving 21 bases between the germline ends. CDR1 and CDR2 (germline): SGHRS, YFSETQ. The CDR3 region has the DNA TGCGCCAGCAGCCTAGCAGTGACCCGCGTCGGGGAGACCCAGTACTTC. This codes for CASSLAVTRVGETQYF.